A few counts support the clone carrying this T cell receptor (beta chain). Its specificity is unknown. The sample is drawn from a study of T cells in Graves' hyperthyroidism and ophthalmopathy. About the study: Peripheral blood draws took place at initial diagnosis, ahead of any treatment. General study results and limits: Blood also contained most expanded thyroid clonotypes above 0.001.

Uncontrolled infection, other autoimmune disease, pregnancy or lactation disqualified patients from enrolment. Diagnosis rested on symptoms, serum thyroxine and TRAb, thyroid ultrasound, and orbital computed tomography. The CDR3 has 14 residues. V dropped 5 bases and J dropped 9; count of bases not matched to a gene: 13. Germline V gives CDR1 MDHEN, CDR2 SYDVKM. RNA transcripts provided the source from which TCR beta CDR3 regions were amplified. An initial round of RT-PCR targeting the TCR CDR3 relied on the HTBI primer set. Each CDR3 protein is one row after TCRdb ran MiXCR on the multiplex PCR reads. The sample has 400,000 or so distinct CDR3 sequences, over 12% seen once; the top ten hold approximately 29%.

This clonotype originated in a man aged 45-65 years with Graves' ophthalmopathy. The sequenced sample was blood. This sequence joins TRBV28 and TRBJ2-7; 7 bases match TRBD1. CDR3 region: CASSNPGQVLRQYF. The DNA for the CDR3 is TGTGCCAGCAGTAACCCCGGACAGGTACTACGGCAGTACTTC.